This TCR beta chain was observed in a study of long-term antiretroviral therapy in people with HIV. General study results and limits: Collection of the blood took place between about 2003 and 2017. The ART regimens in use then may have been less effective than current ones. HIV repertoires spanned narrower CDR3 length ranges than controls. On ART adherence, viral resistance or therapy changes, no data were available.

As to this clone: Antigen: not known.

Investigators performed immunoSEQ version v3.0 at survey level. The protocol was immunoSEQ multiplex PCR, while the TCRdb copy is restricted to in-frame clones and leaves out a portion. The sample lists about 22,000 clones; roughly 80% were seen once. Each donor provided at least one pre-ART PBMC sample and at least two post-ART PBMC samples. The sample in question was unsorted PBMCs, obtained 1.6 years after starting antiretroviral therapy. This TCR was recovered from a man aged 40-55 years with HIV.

The CDR3 nucleotides read TGTGCCAGTAGTATTACGGGACAGGGAAATTCACCCCTCCACTTT. It specifies CASSITGQGNSPLHF. The V and J genes are TRBV19 and TRBJ1-6, with 9 nucleotides matching TRBD1. The CDR3 is made up of 15 amino acids. From germline, CDR1 is LNHDA and CDR2 SQIVND (reference sequence). The V segment lost 3 bases and the J segment 7 bases; nucleotides outside the gene matches: 4.